A single sample gave rise to the 24 T cell receptor beta chains below, sequenced in a study of breast tumors, draining lymph nodes, adjacent tissues. TCRdb reprocessed the multiplex PCR reads with MiXCR, giving one entry per CDR3 protein. Among more than 50,000 distinct CDR3 sequences listed, roughly two fifths were seen once. Material for sequencing was breast tumor tissue. The receptors originated from a female donor with breast cancer. Some clones in this sample may be carry-over from other donors' samples.

This clonotype occurred once. Lacking the conserved final phenylalanine or tryptophan, this CDR3 likely reflects a read error. The rearrangement joins TRBV12-5 to TRBJ2-5, with D perhaps matching TRBD1 or TRBD2 (5 bases each). Trimming pared 6 bases from V and 3 bases from J, leaving 11 bases between. From germline, CDR1 is LGHNT and CDR2 FRNRAP. The CDR3 extends over 13 amino acids. The CDR3 region has the DNA TGTGCTAGTGGCTGGGACCTTGAAGAGACCCAGTACTCC. Translating it yields CASGWDLEETQYS.

This clonotype was seen many times. V usage is TRBV7-3 and J usage is TRBJ2-6, with D maybe TRBD2 (5 bases). This CDR3 comprises 17 residues. Germline loops: CDR1 SGHTA, CDR2 FQGTGA. V was pared by 2 bases and J by 0 bases, with 11 bases between. The CDR3 DNA sequence: TGTGCCAGCAGCTTACCCGGACTGTACTCTGGGGCCAACGTCCTGACTTTC. Encoded protein: CASSLPGLYSGANVLTF.

This clonotype has at least ten counts. V and J are TRBV5-1 and TRBJ1-5; D is undetermined. This CDR3 comprises 15 residues. Trimming took off 0 bases at V and 5 bases at J, with 12 bases between the two ends. Looked up from germline, CDR1 is SGHRS and CDR2 is YFSETQ. DNA for the CDR3: TGCGCCAGCAGCTTGGGGCGGGGATCTGATCAGCCCCAGCATTTT. Residues: CASSLGRGSDQPQHF.

This clonotype appeared many times. This chain uses TRBV16 with TRBJ2-6, with D maybe TRBD1 (5 bases). The CDR3 spans 17 residues. CDR1 KGHSY and CDR2 FQNENV come from the germline V gene. Trimming pared 1 base from V and 2 bases from J, leaving 12 bases between. CDR3 nucleotide sequence: TGTGCCAGCAGCCAATTAGGGGCTGGGCCTGGGGCCAACGTCCTGACTTTC. It translates to CASSQLGAGPGANVLTF.

This clonotype was picked up many times. This chain connects TRBV5-1 to TRBJ2-7, with a weak D call TRBD1 (6 bases). V was clipped by 3 bases and J by 0 bases, with 7 bases between them. The CDR3 is 13 amino acids. CDR1 and CDR2 from the germline V gene are SGHRS and YFSETQ. CDR3 sequence reads: CASSWTVSYEQYF. CDR3 coding DNA: TGCGCCAGCAGCTGGACAGTCTCCTACGAGCAGTACTTC.

The chain joins TRBV6-1 to TRBJ2-7, with 15 bases that match TRBD2. The germline V gene encodes CDR1 MNHNS and CDR2 SASEGT. V lost 5 bases to trimming and J lost 3 bases; unmatched junction nucleotides: 5. The CDR3 sequence is 16 residues long. The CDR3 bases are TGTGCCAGCAGTTACGGACTAGCGGGAGGGAACTACGAGCAGTACTTC. Protein sequence: CASSYGLAGGNYEQYF.

The rearrangement uses TRBV7-9 and TRBJ1-6; D is perhaps TRBD1 (5 bases). V lost 5 bases to trimming and J lost 10 bases, with 15 bases between them. The CDR3 length is 14 residues. Germline V CDR1 and CDR2: SEHNR, FQNEAQ (reference sequence). CDR3 in DNA: TGTGCCAGCAGCCTACGGGGCAGTGGATCACCCCTCCACTTT. It encodes CASSLRGSGSPLHF. The whole variable domain, remainder taken from reference TRBV7-9 and TRBJ1-6, is DTGVSQNPRHKITKRGQNVTFRCDPISEHNRLYWYRQTLGQGPEFLTYFQNEAQLEKSRLLSDRFSAERPKGSFSTLEIQRTEQGDSAMYLCASSLRGSGSPLHFGNGTRLTVT.

Note on this clonotype: Likely a read error: the CDR3 ends without its conserved phenylalanine or tryptophan. The V call is TRBV7-2, the J call TRBJ1-6, with D unclear. The V end was cut by 5 bases, the J end by 6 bases, with 11 bases between. There are 14 residues in the CDR3. Germline V CDR1 and CDR2: SGHTA, FQGNSA. The CDR3 sequence is CASSPGLSNSPLHL. The CDR3 coding sequence is TGTGCCAGCAGCCCCGGACTCAGTAATTCACCCCTCCACCTT.

This clonotype has at least ten counts. A much larger clone differs by one base, so this may be a read error. The chain has TRBV6-1 and TRBJ2-4, with D tentatively TRBD1 or TRBD2 (6 bases each). The CDR3 contains 13 residues. Germline lookup yields CDR1 MNHNS and CDR2 SASEGT. Trimming pared 5 bases from V and 5 bases from J, leaving 10 bases between. CDR3 residues: CASSLGGENIQYF. In nucleotides, the CDR3 is TGTGCCAGCAGTCTGGGGGGCGAAAACATTCAGTACTTC.

This clonotype was observed at least ten times. The V and J genes are TRBV7-6 and TRBJ1-5; D is ambiguous. The V gene's germline CDR1 is SGHVS and CDR2 FNYEAQ. V was cut by 3 bases and J by 0 bases, with 3 bases left in between. The CDR3 has 13 amino acids. CDR3 loop: CASSFGSNQPQHF. The CDR3 region has the DNA TGTGCCAGCAGCTTTGGTAGCAATCAGCCCCAGCATTTT.

This clonotype was counted at least ten times. Sequence at one end of the junction differs from germline and may be a read error. The V call is TRBV7-7, the J call TRBJ1-5; no clear D. Germline lookup yields CDR1 SSHAT and CDR2 FNYEAQ (reference sequence). The CDR3 runs 13 residues. The CDR3 spells CASSSGRDQPQHF. CDR3 DNA sequence: TGTGCTAGCAGCTCTGGACGGGATCAGCCCCAGCATTTT.

The J gene is TRBJ2-1, the V gene TRBV20-1, with TRBD1 matching over 9 bases. With 5 bases clipped from V and 7 bases from J, the junction kept 9 bases outside the gene matches. The CDR3 covers 14 residues. Germline loops: CDR1 DFQATT, CDR2 SNEGSKA (reference sequence). The CDR3 DNA follows: TGCAGTGCTGAACCCGGGACAGGGACGAATGAGCAGTTCTTC. It is translated as CSAEPGTGTNEQFF.

There are many counts of this clonotype. V usage is TRBV2 and J usage is TRBJ2-1; TRBD1 might be the D (6 bases). Germline CDR1 and CDR2: SNHLY and FYNNEI. This CDR3 is 12 amino acids long. The V and J ends lost 10 bases and 7 bases respectively, with 14 bases between them. The CDR3 sequence: CATPPRGNEQFF. Written as DNA, the CDR3 is TGTGCCACTCCACCGAGGGGGAATGAGCAGTTCTTC.

About this clonotype: Mismatch with germline at one junction end may stem from a read error. The CDR3 DNA reads TGTGCCAGCAGTCACTCCCAAAACCATGACTACGAGCAGTACTTC. It codes for CASSHSQNHDYEQYF. The chain uses TRBV6-5 and TRBJ2-7; D gene ambiguous. The CDR3 runs 15 residues. CDR1 is MNHEY, CDR2 SVGAGI, per germline.

This clonotype was picked up many times. The chain has TRBV20-1 and TRBJ2-1, with 13 nucleotides matching TRBD2. From germline, CDR1 is DFQATT and CDR2 SNEGSKA (reference sequence). Trimming at V came to 4 bases and at J to 0 bases, leaving 6 bases not matched to a gene. The CDR3 covers 17 residues. The CDR3 nucleotides are TGCAGTGCTAAGGGGACTAGCGGGATCAGCTCCTACAATGAGCAGTTCTTC. The encoded protein is CSAKGTSGISSYNEQFF.

This clonotype appeared many times. As DNA, the CDR3 is TGTGCCAGCAGCTCTCGACAGGGAGGCAACGAGCAGTACTTC. Its translation is CASSSRQGGNEQYF. The genes are TRBV7-9 and TRBJ2-7; D might be TRBD1 (7 bases). CDR3 size: 14 residues. V lost 4 bases and J 5 bases, leaving 15 bases between the germline ends. CDR1 and CDR2 from the germline V gene are SEHNR and FQNEAQ (reference sequence).

This clonotype appeared once. The junction and the germline gene differ at one end; a read error may be behind it. The rearrangement joins TRBV20-1 to TRBJ2-3, with 10 bases matching TRBD2. Per the germline V gene, CDR1 is DFQATT and CDR2 is SNEGSKA (reference sequence). The CDR3 length is 15 residues. This chain's CDR3 is CGARGAAGGIDTQYF. In nucleotides, the CDR3 is TGCGGTGCTAGAGGTGCAGCGGGGGGGATCGATACGCAGTATTTT.

J is TRBJ1-6 and V is TRBV7-9; maybe TRBD1 (6 bases). This CDR3 is built from 13 residues. Germline values: CDR1 SEHNR, CDR2 FQNEAQ (reference sequence). Trimming took off 3 bases at V and 10 bases at J, with 10 bases between the two ends. In DNA form, the CDR3 reads TGTGCCAGCAGCTTCGGGACACAATCACCCCTCCACTTT. This gives the protein CASSFGTQSPLHF.

There are many counts of this clonotype. The gene calls are TRBV5-6 and TRBJ1-1; D gene uncertain. Germline values: CDR1 SGHDT, CDR2 YYEEEE. The CDR3 extends over 14 amino acids. The V gene lost 0 bases and the J gene lost 8 bases, with 14 bases spanning the gap. The CDR3 bases are TGTGCCAGCAGCTTGGAGGCCGCTTCCCGGGAAGCTTTCTTT. It codes for CASSLEAASREAFF.

A few counts support this clonotype. A much larger clone differs from this one at a single base, so this may be a read error. V is TRBV9 and J is TRBJ2-7; possibly TRBD1 or TRBD2 for D (7 bases each). This CDR3 is 14 amino acids long. Germline assignment: CDR1 SGDLS and CDR2 YYNGEE. This chain's CDR3 is CASSVREGAYEQSF. The CDR3 coding sequence is TGTGCCAGCAGCGTAAGGGAGGGGGCCTACGAGCAGTCCTTC.

This clonotype came up once. This chain joins TRBV20-1 and TRBJ2-5; TRBD1 aligns across 10 bases. The germline V gene has CDR1 DFQATT and CDR2 SNEGSKA (reference sequence). The CDR3 totals 15 residues. The V segment lost 6 bases and the J segment 5 bases; nucleotides outside the gene matches: 12. The CDR3 sequence: CSAVPRQGAWETQYF. CDR3 DNA: TGCAGTGCCGTACCTCGACAGGGGGCGTGGGAGACCCAGTACTTC.

The chain recombines TRBV5-1 with TRBJ1-1; 10 bases map to TRBD1. V was pared by 3 bases and J by 0 bases, with 17 bases of the junction left unmatched. Germline CDR1 is SGHRS and CDR2 is YFSETQ. The CDR3 loop spans 20 amino acids. The DNA for the CDR3 is TGCGCCAGCAGCTCGTCCCGGGACAGGGGCGTGGGTCCAATGAACACTGAAGCTTTCTTT. Translating it yields CASSSSRDRGVGPMNTEAFF.

Only one count was recorded for this clonotype. The chain couples TRBV6-1 to TRBJ1-2, with D possibly TRBD1 on 5 matching bases. The ends were cut back, 7 bases at V and 3 bases at J, with 6 bases in the middle. CDR1 MNHNS and CDR2 SASEGT come from the germline V gene. This CDR3 spans 11 amino acids. In DNA form, the CDR3 reads TGTGCCAGCACCAGGGACTATGGCTACACCTTC. It is translated as CASTRDYGYTF.

This chain links TRBV10-3 with TRBJ1-4; D gene ambiguous. Germline V gives CDR1 ENHRY, CDR2 SYGVKD. Trimming removed 0 bases at V and 7 bases at J, with 12 bases between. The CDR3 spans 15 residues. CDR3 loop: CAISESQVIGEKLFF. The CDR3 DNA reads TGTGCCATCAGTGAGTCGCAGGTGATCGGTGAAAAACTGTTTTTT.